These T cell receptor beta chains were read from a single sample in a study of TIL therapy for anti-PD-1-resistant metastatic lung cancer. Clones were read by immunoSEQ multiplex PCR, and TCRdb kept only the in-frame ones, dropping some. The sample carries under 35,000 clones, just under 75% recorded once. The input for sequencing was blood, taken at baseline. The receptor set was obtained from a woman aged 30-79 years with non-small cell lung cancer. The CDR3 runs from the conserved cysteine through the conserved F or W. Each record gives: D gene, J gene, clone size, V gene, CDR3 protein, CDR3 DNA. D genes are given only for firm matches. Some rows mark clone size as missing; the rest say once, few, many or name a class of expanded clone.

D gene: NA
J gene: TRBJ2-7
clone size: NA
V gene: TRBV19
CDR3 protein: CASSTRPGSYEQYF
CDR3 DNA: TGTGCCAGTAGTACCCGACCTGGCTCCTACGAGCAGTACTTC

D gene: NA
J gene: TRBJ2-5
clone size: few
V gene: TRBV7-8
CDR3 protein: CASSPSPQETQYF
CDR3 DNA: TGTGCCAGCAGCCCCAGTCCACAAGAGACCCAGTACTTC

D gene: NA
J gene: TRBJ2-6
clone size: NA
V gene: TRBV7-6
CDR3 protein: CASQRAYSGANVLTF
CDR3 DNA: TGTGCAAGTCAGCGGGCCTACTCTGGGGCCAACGTCCTGACTTTC

D gene: NA
J gene: TRBJ2-7
clone size: NA
V gene: TRBV15
CDR3 protein: CATSRGAVSYEQYF
CDR3 DNA: TGTGCCACCAGCAGAGGCGCAGTCTCCTACGAGCAGTACTTC

D gene: NA
J gene: TRBJ2-1
clone size: NA
V gene: TRBV27
CDR3 protein: CASSLFSSGGSNEQFF
CDR3 DNA: TGTGCCAGCAGTTTATTTTCTAGTGGTGGGAGCAATGAGCAGTTCTTC

D gene: TRBD2
J gene: TRBJ2-7
clone size: few
V gene: TRBV2
CDR3 protein: CASLGALAGGQTYEQYF
CDR3 DNA: TGTGCCAGTTTAGGGGCACTAGCGGGAGGCCAAACCTACGAGCAGTACTTC

D gene: NA
J gene: TRBJ2-3
clone size: few
V gene: TRBV14
CDR3 protein: CASSQEKTGYADTQYF
CDR3 DNA: TGTGCCAGCAGCCAAGAAAAGACCGGCTATGCAGATACGCAGTATTTT

D gene: NA
J gene: TRBJ1-6
clone size: NA
V gene: TRBV7-9
CDR3 protein: CASSLGGRSPLHF
CDR3 DNA: TGTGCCAGCAGCTTAGGAGGACGTTCACCCCTCCACTTT

D gene: TRBD1
J gene: TRBJ2-1
clone size: once
V gene: TRBV6-4
CDR3 protein: CASSDRTGGSYNEQFF
CDR3 DNA: TGTGCCAGCAGTGACCGTACAGGGGGAAGCTACAATGAGCAGTTCTTC

D gene: NA
J gene: TRBJ1-1
clone size: NA
V gene: TRBV6-5
CDR3 protein: CASSHWGTNTEAFF
CDR3 DNA: TGTGCCAGCAGTCATTGGGGGACGAACACTGAAGCTTTCTTT

D gene: TRBD1
J gene: TRBJ1-2
clone size: NA
V gene: TRBV29-1
CDR3 protein: CSVVARDREHGYTF
CDR3 DNA: TGCAGCGTGGTCGCCCGGGACAGGGAACATGGCTACACCTTC

D gene: TRBD1
J gene: TRBJ2-7
clone size: NA
V gene: TRBV2
CDR3 protein: CASSPTGGEQYF
CDR3 DNA: TGTGCCAGCAGTCCGACAGGGGGCGAGCAGTACTTC

D gene: TRBD1
J gene: TRBJ2-6
clone size: NA
V gene: TRBV4-1
CDR3 protein: CASSQGTGSGANVLTF
CDR3 DNA: TGCGCCAGCAGCCAGGGGACAGGTTCTGGGGCCAACGTCCTGACTTTC

D gene: NA
J gene: TRBJ2-3
clone size: NA
V gene: TRBV5-1
CDR3 protein: CASSLVGASTDTQYF
CDR3 DNA: TGCGCCAGCAGCTTGGTTGGAGCCAGCACAGATACGCAGTATTTT

D gene: TRBD1
J gene: TRBJ1-2
clone size: few
V gene: TRBV7-9
CDR3 protein: CASSLGGQGNGYTF
CDR3 DNA: TGTGCCAGCAGCTTAGGGGGACAGGGGAATGGCTACACCTTC

D gene: NA
J gene: TRBJ1-1
clone size: NA
V gene: TRBV4-1
CDR3 protein: CASSQVGRRYTEAFF
CDR3 DNA: TGCGCCAGCAGCCAAGTGGGGCGCAGGTACACTGAAGCTTTCTTT

D gene: NA
J gene: TRBJ1-2
clone size: NA
V gene: TRBV27
CDR3 protein: CASSPTRRGENGYTF
CDR3 DNA: TGTGCCAGCAGCCCTACCAGGCGGGGGGAGAATGGCTACACCTTC

D gene: NA
J gene: TRBJ2-2
clone size: few
V gene: TRBV7-8
CDR3 protein: CASSLAGEGTGELFF
CDR3 DNA: TGTGCCAGCAGCTTAGCGGGAGAGGGCACCGGGGAGCTGTTTTTT

D gene: NA
J gene: TRBJ2-1
clone size: few
V gene: TRBV5-1
CDR3 protein: CASSPGRQPSNEQFF
CDR3 DNA: TGCGCCAGCAGCCCTGGTCGGCAGCCCTCCAATGAGCAGTTCTTC

D gene: TRBD2
J gene: TRBJ2-7
clone size: NA
V gene: TRBV6-5
CDR3 protein: CASSYSGRAVEQYF
CDR3 DNA: TGTGCCAGCAGCTATAGCGGGAGGGCCGTCGAGCAGTACTTC

D gene: TRBD2
J gene: TRBJ2-7
clone size: NA
V gene: TRBV27
CDR3 protein: CASSRTSGTYEQYF
CDR3 DNA: TGTGCCAGCAGTCGGACTAGCGGGACCTACGAGCAGTACTTC

D gene: TRBD2
J gene: TRBJ2-1
clone size: medium-sized
V gene: TRBV19
CDR3 protein: CASSTAPGLAGIRSSYNEQFF
CDR3 DNA: TGTGCCAGTAGTACAGCACCGGGACTAGCGGGAATTAGAAGCTCCTACAATGAGCAGTTCTTC

D gene: NA
J gene: TRBJ1-5
clone size: NA
V gene: TRBV6-5
CDR3 protein: CATGQHNQPQHF
CDR3 DNA: TGTGCCACCGGACAGCACAATCAGCCCCAGCATTTT

D gene: TRBD2
J gene: TRBJ2-5
clone size: NA
V gene: TRBV5-5
CDR3 protein: CASSRLAGETQYF
CDR3 DNA: TGTGCCAGCAGTCGTCTAGCGGGAGAGACCCAGTACTTC

D gene: NA
J gene: TRBJ2-5
clone size: NA
V gene: TRBV21-1
CDR3 protein: CASKSFQETQYF
CDR3 DNA: TGTGCCAGCAAGTCGTTTCAAGAGACCCAGTACTTC

D gene: NA
J gene: TRBJ2-7
clone size: NA
V gene: TRBV4-1
CDR3 protein: CASSQGILAPNEQYF
CDR3 DNA: TGCGCCAGCAGCCAAGGAATTTTAGCGCCTAACGAGCAGTACTTC

D gene: TRBD1
J gene: TRBJ1-1
clone size: NA
V gene: TRBV6-5
CDR3 protein: CASSPRDRGYGGAFF
CDR3 DNA: TGTGCCAGCAGTCCCCGGGACAGGGGCTACGGGGGAGCTTTCTTT

D gene: NA
J gene: TRBJ2-1
clone size: NA
V gene: TRBV4-2
CDR3 protein: CASSQGLQEDQGRPFF
CDR3 DNA: TGTGCCAGCAGCCAAGGGCTCCAAGAGGACCAAGGCAGGCCGTTCTTC

D gene: TRBD2
J gene: TRBJ2-2
clone size: NA
V gene: TRBV11-2
CDR3 protein: CASSTELAEGWGGELFF
CDR3 DNA: TGTGCCAGCAGCACTGAACTAGCGGAGGGTTGGGGCGGGGAGCTGTTTTTT

D gene: TRBD1
J gene: TRBJ2-5
clone size: once
V gene: TRBV27
CDR3 protein: CASSPQGVKTQYF
CDR3 DNA: TGTGCCAGCAGTCCACAGGGGGTAAAGACCCAGTACTTC

D gene: TRBD2
J gene: TRBJ2-7
clone size: NA
V gene: TRBV6-4
CDR3 protein: CASSRTSGRDDYEQYF
CDR3 DNA: TGTGCCAGCAGTAGGACTAGCGGGAGGGATGACTACGAGCAGTACTTC